This TCR beta chain comes out of a study of blood T cell repertoires in COVID-19 (dated by TCRdb to 2018 to 2021). Regarding the study in general: The collaborator samples originated in the United States, Italy and Spain and spanned the acute and convalescent phases of COVID-19. The prospective study material was composed of cDNA or gDNA derived from T cells, B-cell-depleted T cells, or PBMCs. Deeply sampled blood TCRbeta repertoires from subjects exposed to, actively infected with, or recovered from COVID-19 were included in the dataset. A freely available public database, intended as a resource for researchers studying the immune response to SARS-CoV-2, is where the repertoires were released. Samples came from the ongoing ImmuneRACE study (first 160 participants) plus 1,254 subjects from 6 global collaborators. The sample metadata nearly always contained a de-identified subject ID, COVID-19 status, age in years and sex. Where available, HLA class I and class II types were obtained from metadata supplied by the sample provider rather than from assay-based typing.

CDR1 and CDR2 (MDHEN, SYDVKM) derive from the germline V gene. Germline trimming amounts to 5 bases on V and 8 bases on J, with 15 as the count of junction bases outside the gene matches. The CDR3 goes from the cysteine to the phenylalanine over 16 residues. The DNA shown is the 48-base CDR3, in frame from base 1. What the research found in general, with its limitations: The quantity of clinical and demographic metadata differed by source and by participant and was supplied without curation.

The immunoSEQ Assay, a bias-controlled multiplex PCR, was used to amplify TCRbeta CDR3 regions from genomic DNA. Turning to the authors' computational methods: Nucleated cell counts per sample were estimated from amplification of reference gene primers within the assay. Sequence reads were collapsed and filtered to measure the absolute abundance of every unique TCRbeta CDR3 rearrangement. Productive Simpson clonality was computed per sample as the square root of Simpson's diversity index over productive rearrangements. Here the immuneACCESS table is served through TCRdb, limited to in-frame sequences with V and J called. Missing clones are a known gap in these copies; in checked studies unresolved V genes cover under half, and the rest lacks a known reason. That table gives V, J and clone size, and the DNA gave D and trimming. Counted in this sample were about 70,000 clones; about 87% of them appeared once. The ten largest account for about 6% of the sample.

Whole blood was collected in K2EDTA tubes by collaborating institutions according to the institutions' own protocols. Collaborator samples were shipped for TCRbeta analysis as frozen whole blood, isolated PBMCs, or DNA extracted from either sample type. This clone appeared a single time. Its antigen remains undetermined. Base qualities are not at hand, and no much larger clone is one base apart. The chain is made from TRBV28 and TRBJ1-2, with 9 middle bases fitting TRBD1. This clonotype originated in a woman aged 70-85 years with acute or convalescent COVID-19. Source material: peripheral blood. The CDR3 protein sequence reads: CASSPLPGTGPFGYTF. The sequenced DNA is TGTGCCAGCAGTCCCCTCCCCGGGACAGGGCCTTTCGGCTACACCTTC.